This entry lists 3 T cell receptor beta chains sequenced from one sample in a study of cytomegalovirus exposure and HLA in healthy donors. 13 Jbeta primers and 60 Vbeta primers were used for the PCR. The protocol was immunoSEQ multiplex PCR, while the TCRdb copy is restricted to in-frame clones and leaves out a portion. Of 150,000 to 200,000 clones listed, roughly 85% are singletons. The sequencing input was PBMCs. The receptors come from a man in his fifties in good health and CMV-seropositive.

This clone was recorded only once. CDR3 sequence: CASSPTGTAKETQYF. The DNA for the CDR3 is TGTGCCAGCAGTCCAACCGGGACAGCAAAAGAGACCCAGTACTTC. J is TRBJ2-5 and V is TRBV28, with 7 bases that match TRBD1. J lost 3 bases, V lost 5 bases, and 9 bases had no gene match. The CDR3 contains 15 residues. Germline V gene sequence: CDR1 MDHEN, CDR2 SYDVKM.

The chain couples TRBV7-9 to TRBJ1-1, with TRBD1 matching over 9 bases. The CDR3 runs to 15 residues. Germline-derived CDR1 and CDR2 are SEHNR and FQNEAQ (reference sequence). V lost 2 bases to trimming and J lost 5 bases; unmatched junction nucleotides: 6. In nucleotides, the CDR3 is TGTGCCAGCAGCTTACCAGGACAGGGGAGAACTGAAGCTTTCTTT. The encoded protein is CASSLPGQGRTEAFF.

V usage is TRBV10-1 and J usage is TRBJ1-6; TRBD1 matches at 7 bases. Trimming removed 3 bases from V and 8 bases from J; junction bases left unmatched: 4. There are 14 residues in the CDR3. Germline lookup yields CDR1 WNHNN and CDR2 SYGVQD (reference sequence). CDR3 in amino acids: CASSDDREYSPLHF. CDR3 DNA sequence: TGCGCCAGCAGTGATGACAGGGAGTATTCACCCCTCCACTTT.